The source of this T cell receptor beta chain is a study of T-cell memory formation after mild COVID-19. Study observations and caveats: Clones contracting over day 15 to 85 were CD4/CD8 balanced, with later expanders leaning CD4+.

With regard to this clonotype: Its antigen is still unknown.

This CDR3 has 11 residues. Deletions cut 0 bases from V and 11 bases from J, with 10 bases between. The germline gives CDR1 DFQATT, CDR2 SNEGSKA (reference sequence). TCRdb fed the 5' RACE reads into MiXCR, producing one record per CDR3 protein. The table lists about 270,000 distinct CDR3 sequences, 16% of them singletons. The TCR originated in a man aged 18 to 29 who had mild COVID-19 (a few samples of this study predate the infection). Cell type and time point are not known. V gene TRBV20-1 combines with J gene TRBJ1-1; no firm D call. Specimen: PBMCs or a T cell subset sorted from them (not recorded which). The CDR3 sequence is CSARDRTVAFF. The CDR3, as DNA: TGCAGTGCTAGAGATCGAACAGTCGCTTTCTTT.